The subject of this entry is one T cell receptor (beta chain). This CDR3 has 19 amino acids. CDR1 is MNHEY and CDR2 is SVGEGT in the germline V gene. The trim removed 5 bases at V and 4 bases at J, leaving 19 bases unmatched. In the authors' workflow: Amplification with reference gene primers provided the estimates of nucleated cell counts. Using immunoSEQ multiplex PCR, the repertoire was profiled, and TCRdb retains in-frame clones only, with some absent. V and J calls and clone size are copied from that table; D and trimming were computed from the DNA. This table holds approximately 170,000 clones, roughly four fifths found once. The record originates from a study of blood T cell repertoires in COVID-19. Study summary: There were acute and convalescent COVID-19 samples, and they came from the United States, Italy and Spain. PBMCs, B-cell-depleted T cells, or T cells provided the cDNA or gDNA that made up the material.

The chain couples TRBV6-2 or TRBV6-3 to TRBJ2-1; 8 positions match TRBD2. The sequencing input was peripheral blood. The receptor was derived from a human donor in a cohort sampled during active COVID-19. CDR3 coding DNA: TGTGCCAGCAGTACGCGACCCGGACTAGCCGGAGGAAGGTACAATGAGCAGTTCTTC. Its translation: CASSTRPGLAGGRYNEQFF.